The present T cell receptor (beta chain) was sequenced within a study of T-cell reconstitution after alpha-beta-depleted transplantation in children. The study, taken as a whole, reports: Two months or so post-transplant, alpha-beta T cells reportedly derived from several hundred expanded graft clones. Newly produced T cells mostly provided counts and TCRbeta diversity after one year, as hyperexpanded clones declined.

Unique molecular identifiers tagged the TCRbeta library. TCRdb analysed the PCR reads with MiXCR anew, one entry per CDR3 protein. The sample includes over 150,000 distinct CDR3 sequences, approximately 6.9% of them seen just once. The V end lost 1 base, the J end lost 9 bases, and 8 bases lay between the germline ends. The V gene's germline CDR1 is SGHDT and CDR2 YYEEEE. The CDR3 is made up of 12 amino acids. About this clonotype: The antigen is not known.

The source was PBMCs, collected before TCRalphabeta/CD19-depleted stem cell transplant. The receptor's source is a boy aged 2 to 10 with acute lymphoblastic leukemia, due to receive a stem cell transplant. The V gene is TRBV5-6, the J gene TRBJ2-1; a possible D gene is TRBD2 (6 bases). The CDR3 region has the DNA TGTGCCAGCAGCTTGCCCGGGAGTGAGCAGTTCTTC. This codes for CASSLPGSEQFF.